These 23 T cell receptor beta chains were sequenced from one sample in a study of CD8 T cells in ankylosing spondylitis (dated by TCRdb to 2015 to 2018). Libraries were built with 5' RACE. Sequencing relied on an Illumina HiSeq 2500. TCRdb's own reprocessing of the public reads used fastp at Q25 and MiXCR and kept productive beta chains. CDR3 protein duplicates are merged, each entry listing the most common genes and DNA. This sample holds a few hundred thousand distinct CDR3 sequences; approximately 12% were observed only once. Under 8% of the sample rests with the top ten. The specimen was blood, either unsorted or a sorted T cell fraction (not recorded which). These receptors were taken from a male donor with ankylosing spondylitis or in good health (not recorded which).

CDR3 DNA sequence: TGCGCCAGCAGCTCGGGCGTTGATAACACTGAAGCTTTCTTT. Its protein is CASSSGVDNTEAFF. V usage is TRBV5-1 and J usage is TRBJ1-1; D is unclear. Per the germline V gene, CDR1 is SGHRS and CDR2 is YFSETQ. V dropped 3 bases and J dropped 2 bases, with 11 bases sitting between them. The CDR3 sequence is 14 residues long.

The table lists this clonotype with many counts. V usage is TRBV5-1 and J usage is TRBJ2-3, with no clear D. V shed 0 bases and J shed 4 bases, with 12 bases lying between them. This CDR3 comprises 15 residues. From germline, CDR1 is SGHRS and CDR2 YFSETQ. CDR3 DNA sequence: TGCGCCAGCAGCTTGGTTGACCGGGCGGCAGATACGCAGTATTTT. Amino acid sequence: CASSLVDRAADTQYF.

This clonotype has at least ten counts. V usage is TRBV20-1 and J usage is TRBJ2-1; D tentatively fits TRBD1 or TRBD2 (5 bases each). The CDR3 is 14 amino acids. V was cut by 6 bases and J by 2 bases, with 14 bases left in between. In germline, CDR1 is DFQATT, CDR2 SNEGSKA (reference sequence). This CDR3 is CSARSQGPYNEQFF. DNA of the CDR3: TGCAGTGCCCGCAGCCAGGGACCCTACAATGAGCAGTTCTTC.

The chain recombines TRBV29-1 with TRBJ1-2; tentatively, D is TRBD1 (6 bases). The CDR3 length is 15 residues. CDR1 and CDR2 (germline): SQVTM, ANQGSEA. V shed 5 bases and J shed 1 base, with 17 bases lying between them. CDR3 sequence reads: CSVRENRVNNYGYTF. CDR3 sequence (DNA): TGCAGCGTTCGGGAAAACAGGGTCAATAACTATGGCTACACCTTC.

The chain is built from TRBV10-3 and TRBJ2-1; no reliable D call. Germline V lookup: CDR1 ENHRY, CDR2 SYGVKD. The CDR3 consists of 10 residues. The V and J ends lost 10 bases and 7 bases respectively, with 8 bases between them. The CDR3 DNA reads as TGTGCCAGCGGAGAAAATGAGCAGTTCTTC. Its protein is CASGENEQFF.

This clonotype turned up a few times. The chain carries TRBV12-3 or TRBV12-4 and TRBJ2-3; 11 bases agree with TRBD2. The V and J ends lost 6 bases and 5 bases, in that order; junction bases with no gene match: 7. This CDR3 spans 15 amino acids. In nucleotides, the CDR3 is TGTGCCAGCAGGCACACTAGCGGGAGAATAGATACGCAGTATTTT. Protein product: CASRHTSGRIDTQYF.

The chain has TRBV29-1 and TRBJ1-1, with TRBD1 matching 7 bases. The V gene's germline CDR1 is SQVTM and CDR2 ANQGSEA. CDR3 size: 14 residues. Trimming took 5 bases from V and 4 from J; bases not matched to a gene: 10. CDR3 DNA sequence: TGCAGCGTTCAACAGGGGAGGGGTAGCACTGAAGCTTTCTTT. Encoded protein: CSVQQGRGSTEAFF.

The CDR3 DNA reads TGTGCCATTCCCAGAAATAGCAATCAGCCCCAGCATTTT. Protein: CAIPRNSNQPQHF. V is TRBV10-3 and J is TRBJ1-5; D remains unclear. V gave up 9 bases and J gave up 0 bases, with 9 bases separating them. Germline V lookup: CDR1 ENHRY, CDR2 SYGVKD. This CDR3 comprises 13 residues.

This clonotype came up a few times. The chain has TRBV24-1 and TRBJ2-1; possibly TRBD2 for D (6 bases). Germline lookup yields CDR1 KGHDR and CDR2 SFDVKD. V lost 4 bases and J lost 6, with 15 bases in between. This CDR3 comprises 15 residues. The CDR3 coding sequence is TGTGCCACCAGTGAGGGCGGGAAGAAGGGCAATGAGCAGTTCTTC. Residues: CATSEGGKKGNEQFF.

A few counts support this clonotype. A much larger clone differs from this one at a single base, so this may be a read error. CDR3 region: CASSLWAGGGTQYF. The CDR3 coding sequence is TGTGCCAGCAGTTTGTGGGCGGGAGGGGGGACCCAGTACTTC. The rearrangement uses TRBV12-3 or TRBV12-4 and TRBJ2-5, with 9 bases fitting TRBD2. This CDR3 is 14 amino acids long. V lost 3 bases, J lost 7 bases, and 6 bases stayed unmatched.

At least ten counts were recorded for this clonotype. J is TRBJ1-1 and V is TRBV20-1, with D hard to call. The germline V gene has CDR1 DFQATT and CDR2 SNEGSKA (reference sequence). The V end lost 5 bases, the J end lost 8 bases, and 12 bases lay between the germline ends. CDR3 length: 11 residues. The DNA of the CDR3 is TGCAGTGCTCGATCCGACCAGGAAGCTTTCTTT. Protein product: CSARSDQEAFF.

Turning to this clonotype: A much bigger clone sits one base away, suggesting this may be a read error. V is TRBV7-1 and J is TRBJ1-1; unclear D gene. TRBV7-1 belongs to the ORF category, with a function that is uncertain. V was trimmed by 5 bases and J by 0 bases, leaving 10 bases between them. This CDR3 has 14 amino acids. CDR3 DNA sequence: TGTGCCAGCAGCCTCGGGCGACTGAACACTGAAGCTTTCTTT. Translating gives CASSLGRLNTEAFF.

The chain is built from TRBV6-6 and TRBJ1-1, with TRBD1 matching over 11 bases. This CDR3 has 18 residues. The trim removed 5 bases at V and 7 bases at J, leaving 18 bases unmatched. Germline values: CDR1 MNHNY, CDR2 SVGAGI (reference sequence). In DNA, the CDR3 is TGTGCCAGCAGTAAACCGGGACAGGGGGTCTCCCCCACCCATGAAGCTTTCTTT. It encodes CASSKPGQGVSPTHEAFF.

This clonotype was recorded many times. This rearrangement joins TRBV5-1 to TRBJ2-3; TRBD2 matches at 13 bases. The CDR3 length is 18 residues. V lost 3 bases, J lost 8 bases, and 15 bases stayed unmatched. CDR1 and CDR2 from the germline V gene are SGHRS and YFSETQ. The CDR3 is CASSSAGLLAGGPGTQYF. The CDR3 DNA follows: TGCGCCAGCAGCTCAGCAGGACTACTAGCGGGAGGGCCAGGTACGCAGTATTTT.

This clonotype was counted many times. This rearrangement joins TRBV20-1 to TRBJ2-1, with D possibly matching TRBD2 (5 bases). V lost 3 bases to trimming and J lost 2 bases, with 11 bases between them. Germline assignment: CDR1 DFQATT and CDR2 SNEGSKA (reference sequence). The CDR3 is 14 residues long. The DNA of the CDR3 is TGCAGTGCTAGTCGACTACCCCCCTACAATGAGCAGTTCTTC. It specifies CSASRLPPYNEQFF.

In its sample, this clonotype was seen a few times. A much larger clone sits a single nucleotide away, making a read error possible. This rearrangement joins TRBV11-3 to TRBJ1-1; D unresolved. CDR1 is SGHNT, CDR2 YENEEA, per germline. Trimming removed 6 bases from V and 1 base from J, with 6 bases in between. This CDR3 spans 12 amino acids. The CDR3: CASSSENTEAFF. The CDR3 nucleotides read TGTGCCAGCAGTTCAGAGAACACTGAAGCTTTCTTT. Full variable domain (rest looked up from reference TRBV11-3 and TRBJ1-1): EAGVVQSPRYKIIEKKQPVAFWCNPISGHNTLYWYLQNLGQGPELLIRYENEEAVDDSQLPKDRFSAERLKGVDSTLKIQPAELGDSAVYLCASSSENTEAFFGQGTRLTVV.

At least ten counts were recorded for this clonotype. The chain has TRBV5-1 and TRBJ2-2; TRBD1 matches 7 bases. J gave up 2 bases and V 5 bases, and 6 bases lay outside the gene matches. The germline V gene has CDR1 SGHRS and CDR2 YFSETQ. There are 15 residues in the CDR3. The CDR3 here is CASRPGTDNTGELFF. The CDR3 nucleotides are TGCGCCAGCAGACCCGGGACAGATAACACCGGGGAGCTGTTTTTT. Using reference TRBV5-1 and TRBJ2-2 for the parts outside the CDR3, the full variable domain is KAGVTQTPRYLIKTRGQQVTLSCSPISGHRSVSWYQQTPGQGLQFLFEYFSETQRNKGNFPGRFSGRQFSNSRSEMNVSTLELGDSALYLCASRPGTDNTGELFFGEGSRLTVL.

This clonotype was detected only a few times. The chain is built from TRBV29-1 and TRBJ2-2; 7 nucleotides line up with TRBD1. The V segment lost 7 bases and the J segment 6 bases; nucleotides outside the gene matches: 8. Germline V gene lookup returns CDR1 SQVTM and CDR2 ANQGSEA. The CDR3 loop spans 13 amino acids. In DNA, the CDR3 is TGCAGCGCCCTAATTCAGGGGGCCGGGGAGCTGTTTTTT. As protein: CSALIQGAGELFF.

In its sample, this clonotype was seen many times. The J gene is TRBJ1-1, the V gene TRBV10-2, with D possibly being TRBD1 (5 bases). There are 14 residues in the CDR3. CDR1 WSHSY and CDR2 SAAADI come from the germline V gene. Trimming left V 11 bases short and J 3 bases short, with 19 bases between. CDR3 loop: CAPGGGGWYTEAFF. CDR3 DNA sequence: TGCGCCCCCGGTGGGGGAGGGTGGTACACTGAAGCTTTCTTT.

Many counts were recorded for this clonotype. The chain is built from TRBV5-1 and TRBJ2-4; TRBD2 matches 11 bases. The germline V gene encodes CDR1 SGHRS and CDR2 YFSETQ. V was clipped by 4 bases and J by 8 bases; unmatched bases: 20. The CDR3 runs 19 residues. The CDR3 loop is CASSARTSGRFGNSDIQYF. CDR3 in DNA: TGCGCCAGCAGCGCCCGGACTAGCGGGCGTTTTGGTAATTCGGACATTCAGTACTTC.

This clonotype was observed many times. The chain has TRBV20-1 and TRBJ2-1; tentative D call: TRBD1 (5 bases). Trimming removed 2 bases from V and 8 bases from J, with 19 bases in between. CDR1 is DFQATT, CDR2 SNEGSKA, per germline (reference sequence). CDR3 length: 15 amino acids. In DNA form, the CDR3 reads TGCAGTGCTAGATTGGGGCCTTTCCTTGGGGATGAGCAGTTCTTC. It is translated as CSARLGPFLGDEQFF.

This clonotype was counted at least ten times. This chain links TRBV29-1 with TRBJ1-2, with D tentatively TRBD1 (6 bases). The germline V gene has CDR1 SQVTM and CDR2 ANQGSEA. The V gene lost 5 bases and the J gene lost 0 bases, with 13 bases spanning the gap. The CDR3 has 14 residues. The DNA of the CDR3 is TGCAGCGTTTGGGGGCATAAAGCTAACTATGGCTACACCTTC. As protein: CSVWGHKANYGYTF.

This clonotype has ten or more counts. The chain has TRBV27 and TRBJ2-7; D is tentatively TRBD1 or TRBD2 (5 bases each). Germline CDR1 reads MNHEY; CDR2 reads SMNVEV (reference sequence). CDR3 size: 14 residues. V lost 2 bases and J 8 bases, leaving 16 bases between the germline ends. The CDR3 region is CASSLIGTSFKQYF. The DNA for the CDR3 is TGTGCCAGCAGTTTAATTGGGACCTCCTTCAAGCAGTACTTC.